A single T cell receptor beta chain is shown here with its context. The CDR3 consists of 15 residues. Trimming cost V 4 bases and J 8 bases; bases outside gene matches: 10. The germline gives CDR1 SNHLY, CDR2 FYNNEI. This entry belongs to a study of OX40 agonist ivuxolimab in advanced cancers. For the study at large: In this cohort, patients received ivuxolimab, an agonistic anti-OX40 (CD134) antibody. Cancers in dose escalation were hepatocellular, melanoma, renal cell and head and neck. Allowance was made for prior anti-PD-1, anti-PD-L1 or anti-CTLA-4 therapy, and roughly 40% had some.

The study sampled blood at baseline, cycle 4 day 1, and cycle 7 day 1. The method was immunoSEQ multiplex PCR; TCRdb's version includes in-frame clones alone and lacks a portion of them. The top ten hold around 13% of the sample, which has tens of thousands of clones, roughly 89% seen once. V usage is TRBV2 and J usage is TRBJ1-4; 7 bases fit TRBD1. The sample in question was CD4+ or CD8+ T cells sorted from blood, obtained in a trial of the OX40 agonist ivuxolimab. This receptor was identified in an adult with an advanced solid tumor such as melanoma, head and neck, liver or kidney cancer. CDR3 bases: TGTGCCAGCAGTGTTTACCAGGGGGGAGGCGAAAAACTGTTTTTT. Protein product: CASSVYQGGGEKLFF.